Below, 29 T cell receptor beta chains from the same sample are listed, as sequenced in a study of identical twins. TCRdb reprocessed the 5' RACE reads with MiXCR, giving one entry per CDR3 protein. The sample includes about 100,000 distinct CDR3 sequences, 5.5% to 7% of them seen just once. Material: memory T cells sorted from blood. The origin of the receptors is a woman aged 45 to 65 in good health.

The chain carries TRBV5-1 and TRBJ1-2; D gene ambiguous. V lost 3 bases and J lost 0, with 6 bases in between. The CDR3 is 13 residues long. The V gene's germline CDR1 is SGHRS and CDR2 YFSETQ. The DNA of the CDR3 is TGCGCCAGCAGCTGGGAAACTAACTATGGCTACACCTTC. Protein sequence: CASSWETNYGYTF.

In its sample, this clonotype was seen many times. The genes are TRBV20-1 and TRBJ1-5; TRBD1 matches 7 bases. Trimming removed 0 bases from V and 3 bases from J; junction bases left unmatched: 8. CDR3 length: 16 residues. CDR1 and CDR2 from the germline V gene are DFQATT and SNEGSKA (reference sequence). The CDR3 DNA sequence: TGCAGTGCTAGAGACAGGGGGGCGGGTTTCAATCAGCCCCAGCATTTT. This translates into CSARDRGAGFNQPQHF.

This clonotype was seen at least ten times. This chain joins TRBV20-1 and TRBJ2-1; D call uncertain. The CDR3 covers 14 residues. The ends were cut back, 1 base at V and 6 bases at J, with 13 bases in the middle. CDR1 and CDR2 from the germline V gene are DFQATT and SNEGSKA (reference sequence). DNA for the CDR3: TGCAGTGCTAGAGTAAGTGGGCACCTCAATGAGCAGTTCTTC. It codes for CSARVSGHLNEQFF.

This chain connects TRBV19 to TRBJ1-5; perhaps TRBD1 as D (5 bases). The CDR3 spans 16 residues. The ends were cut back, 3 bases at V and 3 bases at J, with 15 bases in the middle. The germline V gene has CDR1 LNHDA and CDR2 SQIVND (reference sequence). The CDR3 coding sequence is TGTGCCAGTAGTATCACTAAGGGAGGGACCAATCAGCCCCAGCATTTT. Translation: CASSITKGGTNQPQHF.

This clonotype has a count of ten or more. The rearrangement joins TRBV30 to TRBJ1-2; 8 bases fit TRBD1. The CDR3 consists of 12 residues. V was clipped by 5 bases and J by 4 bases; unmatched bases: 3. Per the germline V gene, CDR1 is GTSNPN and CDR2 is SVGIG (reference sequence). The CDR3 reads CAWQDRGYGYTF. The DNA of the CDR3 is TGTGCCTGGCAAGACAGGGGCTATGGCTACACCTTC.

This clonotype was seen ten or more times. V is TRBV7-9 and J is TRBJ1-1, with 12 bases fitting TRBD1. The trim removed 3 bases at V and 6 bases at J, leaving 5 bases unmatched. Germline loops: CDR1 SEHNR, CDR2 FQNEAQ (reference sequence). The CDR3 covers 15 residues. The CDR3 sequence is CASSLGQGAEAEAFF. In DNA, the CDR3 is TGTGCCAGCAGCTTGGGACAGGGGGCCGAGGCTGAAGCTTTCTTT.

This clonotype has a count of ten or more. V gene TRBV30 combines with J gene TRBJ2-3, with 8 bases lining up with TRBD2. V was clipped by 2 bases and J by 2 bases; unmatched bases: 9. The length of the CDR3 is 16 residues. Germline values: CDR1 GTSNPN, CDR2 SVGIG (reference sequence). DNA of the CDR3: TGTGCCTGGAGTCCACTAGCGGTTAAATACACAGATACGCAGTATTTT. Encoded protein: CAWSPLAVKYTDTQYF.

The sample holds many counts of this clonotype. This chain connects TRBV12-3 or TRBV12-4 to TRBJ1-1; D is ambiguous. The ends were cut back, 6 bases at V and 4 bases at J, with 9 bases in the middle. The CDR3 spans 12 residues. The CDR3 coding sequence is TGTGCCAGCAGATTATTGGGCACTGAAGCTTTCTTT. This encodes CASRLLGTEAFF.

This clonotype was picked up many times. This sequence may be a read error, since a much larger clone differs from it by one base. This chain connects TRBV6-1 to TRBJ1-5; no definite D call. V gave up 8 bases and J gave up 4 bases, with 3 bases separating them. Germline V CDR1 and CDR2: MNHNS, SASEGT. The CDR3 covers 10 residues. The CDR3 region has the DNA TGTGCCAGCGGGAATCAGCCCCAGCATTTT. It is translated as CASGNQPQHF.

This clonotype was recorded at least ten times. The chain has TRBV29-1 and TRBJ1-5; D is possibly TRBD1 (6 bases). CDR1 and CDR2 (germline): SQVTM, ANQGSEA. V gave up 7 bases and J gave up 4 bases, with 14 bases separating them. This CDR3 is 13 amino acids long. The CDR3 loop is CSAATGGNQPQHF. DNA for the CDR3: TGCAGCGCCGCGACAGGTGGGAATCAGCCCCAGCATTTT.

The genes are TRBV5-1 and TRBJ2-7; 8 bases map to TRBD1. Losses at the gene ends were 4 bases for V and 2 bases for J; bases not matched to a gene: 11. Germline V CDR1 and CDR2: SGHRS, YFSETQ. There are 16 residues in the CDR3. CDR3 loop: CASSPTGGRPTYEQYF. In DNA, the CDR3 is TGCGCCAGCAGCCCAACAGGGGGAAGACCTACCTACGAGCAGTACTTC.

This clonotype was detected ten times or more. V usage is TRBV24-1 and J usage is TRBJ2-3; D possibly corresponds to TRBD1 (7 bases). Germline lookup yields CDR1 KGHDR and CDR2 SFDVKD. This CDR3 comprises 17 residues. CDR3: CASSGGARDRSTDTQYF. CDR3 DNA: TGTGCTTCCAGTGGAGGGGCGAGGGACAGAAGCACAGATACGCAGTATTTT.

This clonotype was counted many times. CDR3: CASSLSGQGSHEQFF. The CDR3 DNA follows: TGCGCCAGCAGCTTGTCGGGACAGGGTTCTCATGAGCAGTTCTTC. This sequence joins TRBV5-1 and TRBJ2-1; the match to TRBD1 covers 9 bases. The V gene's germline CDR1 is SGHRS and CDR2 YFSETQ. V lost 1 base and J lost 8; bases outside the gene matches: 7. The CDR3 length is 15 residues.

There are many counts of this clonotype. V and J are TRBV29-1 and TRBJ2-1, with 13 bases aligning to TRBD2. V lost 0 bases, J lost 9 bases, and 8 bases stayed unmatched. The CDR3 sequence is 16 residues long. Per the germline V gene, CDR1 is SQVTM and CDR2 is ANQGSEA. CDR3 amino acids: CSVEDWTSGSGGEQFF. CDR3 nucleotide sequence: TGCAGCGTTGAAGACTGGACTAGCGGGAGCGGAGGTGAGCAGTTCTTC.

This clonotype occurred a few times. This rearrangement joins TRBV5-4 to TRBJ2-2; D ambiguous. The CDR3 sequence is 11 residues long. Germline lookup yields CDR1 SGHNT and CDR2 YYREEE (reference sequence). Trimming removed 3 bases from V and 7 bases from J, with 4 bases in between. For the CDR3, the DNA is TGTGCCAGCAGCTCGCGCGGGGAGCTGTTTTTT. Its translation is CASSSRGELFF.

A few counts support this clonotype. This chain connects TRBV5-1 to TRBJ2-2; D is ambiguous. Deletions cut 0 bases from V and 4 bases from J, with 10 bases between. The CDR3 is made up of 15 amino acids. CDR1 is SGHRS, CDR2 YFSETQ, per germline. In DNA form, the CDR3 reads TGCGCCAGCAGCTTGGAGGGCCGTTTCACCGGGGAGCTGTTTTTT. Protein: CASSLEGRFTGELFF.

This clonotype occurred many times. This chain links TRBV5-1 with TRBJ2-3; D might be TRBD1 (7 bases). CDR3 length equals 15 residues. V shed 7 bases and J shed 2 bases, with 17 bases lying between them. CDR1 is SGHRS and CDR2 is YFSETQ in the germline V gene. CDR3 DNA: TGCGCCAGCGGGCCTTCAGGGGGGTCCACAGATACGCAGTATTTT. Amino acids: CASGPSGGSTDTQYF. The entire variable domain, with the rest obtained from reference TRBV5-1 and TRBJ2-3, is as follows: KAGVTQTPRYLIKTRGQQVTLSCSPISGHRSVSWYQQTPGQGLQFLFEYFSETQRNKGNFPGRFSGRQFSNSRSEMNVSTLELGDSALYLCASGPSGGSTDTQYFGPGTRLTVL.

This clonotype was counted at least ten times. The CDR3 sequence is CASCEGYEQYF. In nucleotides, the CDR3 is TGTGCCAGCTGTGAGGGCTACGAGCAGTACTTC. The chain links TRBV28 to TRBJ2-7; a possible D gene is TRBD2 (5 bases). CDR1 MDHEN and CDR2 SYDVKM come from the germline V gene. This CDR3 comprises 11 residues. Deletions cut 8 bases from V and 3 bases from J, with 8 bases between.

This clonotype was picked up a small number of times. A read error is possible here, since a much larger clone lies one base away. CDR3 nucleotides: TGTGCCACCAGTTATTTTGAAATCGGTCGGTGGGAAAAAGAGACCCAGTACTTC. It codes for CATSYFEIGRWEKETQYF. The chain is built from TRBV24-1 and TRBJ2-5; D is undetermined. Germline-derived CDR1 and CDR2 are KGHDR and SFDVKD. The CDR3 length is 18 residues.

This clonotype was counted ten times or more. The CDR3 nucleotides are TGTGCCAGCAGCTTAGTTGTGGGAGCGACCTACAATGAGCAGTTCTTC. Translating it yields CASSLVVGATYNEQFF. The gene calls are TRBV11-3 and TRBJ2-1; the D gene is possibly TRBD2 (5 bases). Germline assignment: CDR1 SGHNT and CDR2 YENEEA. The V end was cut by 1 base, the J end by 2 bases, with 12 bases between. The CDR3 totals 16 residues.

In this sample, this clonotype turned up a few times. V is TRBV7-2 and J is TRBJ2-1, with 8 bases aligning to TRBD2. This CDR3 is built from 13 residues. J lost 5 bases, V lost 6 bases, and 3 bases had no gene match. CDR1 and CDR2 (germline): SGHTA, FQGNSA. CDR3 amino acids: CASRGLDHNEQFF. Here the CDR3 DNA reads TGTGCCAGCAGGGGACTAGACCACAATGAGCAGTTCTTC.

The rearrangement joins TRBV3-1 to TRBJ2-1; 9 nucleotides align to TRBD2. The V segment lost 7 bases and the J segment 7 bases; nucleotides outside the gene matches: 8. Germline V gene sequence: CDR1 LGHDT, CDR2 YNNKEL (reference sequence). This CDR3 has 14 residues. The CDR3, as DNA: TGTGCCAGCACTCTTAGCGGGAGCGGTAATGAGCAGTTCTTC. As protein: CASTLSGSGNEQFF.

As regards this clonotype: A single base separates this from a much larger clone, so it may be a read error. The chain is built from TRBV10-1 and TRBJ2-1, with D possibly matching TRBD2 (5 bases). This CDR3 has 13 amino acids. The germline V gene has CDR1 WNHNN and CDR2 SYGVQD (reference sequence). Trimming pared 4 bases from V and 7 bases from J, leaving 11 bases between. The CDR3 nucleotides are TGCGCCAGCAGTGGCCCGGGATTAAATGAGCAGTTCTTC. Amino acids: CASSGPGLNEQFF.

This clonotype was detected ten times or more. The chain has TRBV3-1 and TRBJ2-3; D not resolved. The CDR3 sequence is 14 residues long. From germline, CDR1 is LGHDT and CDR2 YNNKEL (reference sequence). The V end was cut by 0 bases, the J end by 7 bases, with 11 bases between. This CDR3 is CASSQDRRRNTQYF. In nucleotides, the CDR3 is TGTGCCAGCAGCCAAGATCGTCGACGGAATACGCAGTATTTT.

This clonotype has at least ten counts. This sequence joins TRBV6-6 and TRBJ1-2; D not resolved. CDR1 is MNHNY, CDR2 SVGAGI, per germline (reference sequence). Trimming pared 5 bases from V and 7 bases from J, leaving 8 bases between. The length of the CDR3 is 11 residues. CDR3 protein: CASSSYGGYTF. CDR3 DNA: TGTGCCAGCAGTAGTTATGGTGGCTACACCTTC.

This clonotype came up many times. V usage is TRBV11-1 and J usage is TRBJ2-5; D is undetermined. Germline CDR1 SGHAT, CDR2 FQDESV (reference sequence). The germline V and J ends were trimmed by 2 bases and 5 bases, with 6 bases remaining between them. The CDR3 contains 12 residues. CDR3 in amino acids: CASSLLGETQYF. The CDR3 DNA follows: TGTGCCAGCAGCTTACTGGGGGAGACCCAGTACTTC.

This clonotype showed up just a few times. The chain uses TRBV6-6 and TRBJ2-7; D call uncertain. Germline CDR1 reads MNHNY; CDR2 reads SVGAGI (reference sequence). With 0 bases removed from V and 3 bases from J, the gap between germline ends came to 6 bases. CDR3 length: 13 amino acids. DNA of the CDR3: TGTGCCAGCAGTTACTCTGCGGACTACGAGCAGTACGTC. It encodes CASSYSADYEQYV.

The chain has TRBV4-1 and TRBJ2-4; tentatively, D is TRBD2 (6 bases). This CDR3 is built from 14 residues. Between the trimmed V and J ends, which lost 1 base and 8 bases, there was a span of 12 bases. The germline V gene encodes CDR1 MGHRA and CDR2 YSYEKL. CDR3 amino acids: CASSQAGDQDIQYF. In DNA form, the CDR3 reads TGCGCCAGCAGCCAAGCGGGAGACCAGGACATTCAGTACTTC.

This clonotype was found many times. The chain has TRBV6-6 and TRBJ1-4; TRBD1 matches at 8 bases. Looked up from germline, CDR1 is MNHNY and CDR2 is SVGAGI (reference sequence). This CDR3 spans 15 amino acids. V was pared by 5 bases and J by 5 bases, with 7 bases of the junction left unmatched. CDR3 in DNA: TGTGCCAGCAGTCCGGACAGGGCTCAAAATGAAAAACTGTTTTTT. Translating it yields CASSPDRAQNEKLFF.